This is a list of T cell receptor beta chains from one sample in a study of T cells after posttransplantation cyclophosphamide. Profiled with immunoSEQ multiplex PCR; TCRdb holds only in-frame clones, not every one. The table lists about 17,000 clones, roughly 80% of them singletons. This sample comprised PBMCs, obtained 441 days after allogeneic stem cell transplant with calcineurin inhibitor and methotrexate. The receptors stem from a male patient in his 30s who received an allogeneic stem cell transplant from an unrelated donor, was CMV-positive, and had acute and chronic GVHD. The graft donor may have given rise to some T cells. The conserved cysteine and the conserved F or W are not part of the CDR3 here. Some rows mark clone size as missing; the rest say once, few, many or name a class of expanded clone.

size	V	J	length	CDR3
-	TRBV9	TRBJ1-2	13	ASSASRQGTYGYT
-	TRBV15	TRBJ2-3	15	ATSRDGLAASTDTQY
-	TRBV6-5	TRBJ1-2	13	ASRPSGTDNYGYT
-	TRBV12-2	TRBJ2-7	17	ASRLEVFGERRVGLEQY
-	TRBV25-1	TRBJ2-1	13	ASSDTGVLRHEQF
few	TRBV7-3	TRBJ1-1	14	ASSLQAGGLITEAF
-	TRBV4-2	TRBJ2-7	12	ASSSGQGDYEQY
-	TRBV5-1	TRBJ2-6	13	ASSPDYSGANVLT
-	TRBV28	TRBJ2-5	13	ASTPNGRAGETQY
-	TRBV9	TRBJ2-7	16	ASSEGSQGPGNTYEQY
few	TRBV4-3	TRBJ1-2	16	ASSPYTSGTGRAYGYT
-	TRBV2	TRBJ2-7	13	ASSVAAPVSYEQY
few	TRBV7-9	TRBJ1-4	13	ASTVARTGKEKLF
-	TRBV27	TRBJ2-7	10	ASSRDSYEQY
-	TRBV6-5	TRBJ1-4	14	ASSSGVGSTDEKLF
-	TRBV7-2	TRBJ2-6	13	ASSGVSSGANVLT
-	TRBV7-9	TRBJ1-1	11	ASSSGQNTEAF
-	TRBV7-9	TRBJ1-2	12	ASSLFGISGGYT
-	TRBV7-9	TRBJ1-2	10	ASSLATSHYT
once	TRBV28	TRBJ1-2	12	ASSDRPEGYGYT
medium-sized	TRBV9	TRBJ1-3	13	ASSVGSFGGNTIY
-	TRBV6-5	-	13	ASSSPPGQGYEQY
-	TRBV14	TRBJ2-5	12	ASSITSAQETQY
-	TRBV30	TRBJ2-7	11	AWSTGYGYEQY
-	TRBV25-1	TRBJ2-7	11	ASTGESSYEQY
-	TRBV25-1	TRBJ1-4	11	ASSGQGFEKLF
-	TRBV15	TRBJ1-2	12	ATTFGGSNYGYT
-	TRBV7-9	TRBJ2-7	14	ASSLNGRAMGYEQY
few	TRBV4-3	TRBJ1-2	12	ASSQENRGNGYT
-	TRBV18	TRBJ2-1	15	ASSRWTSGTEGDEQF
few	TRBV5-6	TRBJ1-1	12	ASTLSAGITEAF
-	TRBV18	TRBJ1-2	13	ASSSITGADYGYT